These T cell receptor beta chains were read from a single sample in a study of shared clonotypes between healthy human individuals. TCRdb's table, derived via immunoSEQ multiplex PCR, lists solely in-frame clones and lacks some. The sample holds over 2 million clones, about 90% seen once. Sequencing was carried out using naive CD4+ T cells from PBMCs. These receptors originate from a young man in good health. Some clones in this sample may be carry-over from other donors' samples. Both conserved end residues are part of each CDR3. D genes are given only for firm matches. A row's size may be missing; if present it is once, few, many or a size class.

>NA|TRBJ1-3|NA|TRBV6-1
CASSGGLFLSGNTIYF
TGTGCCAGCAGTGGGGGACTCTTCCTCTCTGGAAACACCATATATTTT
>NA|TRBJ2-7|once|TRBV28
CASGSLYEQYF
TGTGCCAGTGGGTCCCTCTACGAGCAGTACTTC
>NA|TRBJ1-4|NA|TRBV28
CASSLRPTNEKLFF
TGTGCCAGCAGTTTAAGGCCAACTAATGAAAAACTGTTTTTT
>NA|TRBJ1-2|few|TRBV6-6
CASHGRALDGYTF
TGTGCCAGCCATGGTCGGGCCCTTGATGGCTACACCTTC
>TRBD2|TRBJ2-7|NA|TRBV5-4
CASSAGDGRVLGEQYF
TGTGCCAGCAGCGCCGGAGACGGGAGGGTCTTGGGCGAGCAGTACTTC
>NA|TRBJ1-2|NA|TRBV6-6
CASSWFLGPTYGYTF
TGTGCCAGCAGTTGGTTTTTGGGGCCGACCTATGGCTACACCTTC
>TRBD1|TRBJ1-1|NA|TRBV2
CASSDRGRTEAFF
TGTGCCAGCAGTGACAGGGGGCGCACTGAAGCTTTCTTT
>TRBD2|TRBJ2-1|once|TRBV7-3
CASSFRTSGMNEQFF
TGTGCCAGCAGCTTTCGGACTAGCGGGATGAATGAGCAGTTCTTC
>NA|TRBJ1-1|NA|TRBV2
CASKERTENTEAFF
TGTGCCAGCAAGGAGAGGACAGAGAACACTGAAGCTTTCTTT
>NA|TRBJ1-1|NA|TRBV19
CASSIPLGVGTEAFF
TGTGCCAGTAGTATCCCCTTAGGGGTGGGCACTGAAGCTTTCTTT
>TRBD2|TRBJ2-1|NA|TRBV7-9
CASSGAGGRYNEQFF
TGTGCCAGCAGTGGAGCGGGAGGGAGGTACAATGAGCAGTTCTTC
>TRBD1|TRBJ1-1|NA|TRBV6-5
CASAPPGQGGEAFF
TGTGCCAGCGCTCCTCCGGGACAGGGTGGGGAAGCTTTCTTT
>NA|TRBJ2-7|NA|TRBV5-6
CASSLGGTPSYEQYF
TGTGCCAGCAGCTTGGGAGGGACTCCTTCCTACGAGCAGTACTTC
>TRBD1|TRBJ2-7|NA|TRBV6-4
CASREQGSYEQYF
TGTGCCAGCAGGGAACAGGGGTCCTACGAGCAGTACTTC
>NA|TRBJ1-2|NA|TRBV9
CASSGRDPGGHGYTF
TGTGCCAGCAGCGGCCGGGACCCCGGTGGGCATGGCTACACCTTC
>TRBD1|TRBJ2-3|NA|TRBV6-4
CASSEGQGERDTQYF
TGTGCCAGCAGTGAAGGGCAGGGGGAGAGGGATACGCAGTATTTT
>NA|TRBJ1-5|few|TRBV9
CASSVGRVDQPQHF
TGTGCCAGCAGCGTCGGCAGGGTCGATCAGCCCCAGCATTTT
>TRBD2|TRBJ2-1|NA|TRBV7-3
CASSRSRTSQEQFF
TGTGCCAGCAGCCGATCGAGGACTAGCCAAGAGCAGTTCTTC
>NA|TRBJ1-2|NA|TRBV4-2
CASSRNNYGYTF
TGTGCCAGCAGCCGGAATAACTATGGCTACACCTTC
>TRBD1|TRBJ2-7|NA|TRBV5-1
CASSSGQGDEQYF
TGCGCCAGCAGCTCCGGACAGGGGGACGAGCAGTACTTC
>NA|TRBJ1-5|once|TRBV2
CASSEMRQPQHF
TGTGCCAGCAGTGAAATGCGGCAGCCCCAGCATTTT
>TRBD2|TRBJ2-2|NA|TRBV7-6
CASSLVPAGGGTGELFF
TGTGCCAGCAGCTTAGTTCCAGCGGGAGGGGGCACCGGGGAGCTGTTTTTT
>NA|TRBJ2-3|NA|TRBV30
CAWALRGGTQYF
TGTGCCTGGGCCCTCCGAGGGGGGACGCAGTATTTT
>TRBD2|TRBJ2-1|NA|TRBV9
CASSARGGGYYNEQFF
TGTGCCAGCAGCGCCCGGGGGGGCGGCTACTACAATGAGCAGTTCTTC
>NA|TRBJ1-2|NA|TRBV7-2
CASSPTGNYGYTF
TGTGCCAGCAGCCCGACAGGAAACTATGGCTACACCTTC
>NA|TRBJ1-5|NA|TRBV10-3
CAISETGSSDQPQHF
TGTGCCATCAGTGAGACCGGTAGTAGCGATCAGCCCCAGCATTTT
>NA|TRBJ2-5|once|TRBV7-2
CASSLARQETQYF
TGTGCCAGCAGCTTAGCCCGGCAAGAGACCCAGTACTTC
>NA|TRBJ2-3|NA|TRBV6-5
CASSYWKFTDTQYF
TGTGCCAGCAGTTACTGGAAATTCACAGATACGCAGTATTTT
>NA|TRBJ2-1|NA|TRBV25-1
CASSDPRGGDNEQFF
TGTGCCAGCAGTGATCCCCGCGGCGGGGACAATGAGCAGTTCTTC
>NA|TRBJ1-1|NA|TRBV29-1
CSVDRNTETFF
TGCAGCGTTGACAGGAACACTGAAACTTTCTTT
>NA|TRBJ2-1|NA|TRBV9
CASSDLTEGSEQFF
TGTGCCAGCAGTGACTTGACAGAGGGGAGCGAGCAGTTCTTC
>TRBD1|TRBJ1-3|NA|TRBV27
CAPPAGGQASSGNTIYF
TGTGCCCCTCCCGCGGGGGGACAGGCAAGCTCTGGAAACACCATATATTTT